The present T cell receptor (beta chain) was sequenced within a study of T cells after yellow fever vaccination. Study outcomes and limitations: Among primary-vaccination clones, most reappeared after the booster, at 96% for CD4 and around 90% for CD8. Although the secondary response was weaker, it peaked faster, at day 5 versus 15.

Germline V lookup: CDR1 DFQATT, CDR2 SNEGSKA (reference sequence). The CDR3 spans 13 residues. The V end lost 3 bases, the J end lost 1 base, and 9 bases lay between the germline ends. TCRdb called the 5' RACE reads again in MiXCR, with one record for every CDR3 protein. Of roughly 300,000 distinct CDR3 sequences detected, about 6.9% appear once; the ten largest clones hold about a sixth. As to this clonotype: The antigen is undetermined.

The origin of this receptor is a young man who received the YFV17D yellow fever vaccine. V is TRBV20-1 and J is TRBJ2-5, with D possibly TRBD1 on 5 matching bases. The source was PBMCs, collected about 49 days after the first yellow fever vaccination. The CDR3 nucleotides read TGCAGTGCTAGTGGTGACAGCCAAGAGACCCAGTACTTC. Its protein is CSASGDSQETQYF.